This T cell receptor (beta chain) emerged from a study of human T cells and chemical hapten exposure. Whole-study context: Variation in per-sample TCR yields came mainly from small pooled library volume differences.

The sample's time point: pre-sensitization, week 0. Treatment noted: therapeutic diphenylcyclopropenone sensitization with weekly scalp DPC. Each CDR3 protein is one row after TCRdb ran MiXCR on the RACE reads. Here the sample spans around 300,000 distinct CDR3 sequences, over 7.5% being singletons. The TCR was taken from a man aged 18-30 years with alopecia areata. Some clones in this sample may be carry-over from other donors' samples. The sample here was whole blood, taken in connection with sensitization to the hapten diphenylcyclopropenone (DPC).

As DNA, the CDR3 is TGTGCCAGCAGTCGCTCAGGGACATCTAACTATGGCTACACCTTC. The encoded protein is CASSRSGTSNYGYTF. This chain uses TRBV28 with TRBJ1-2, with D possibly being TRBD1 (6 bases). Trimming removed 5 bases from V and 0 bases from J, with 13 bases in between. The CDR3 spans 15 residues. CDR1 is MDHEN and CDR2 is SYDVKM in the germline V gene.